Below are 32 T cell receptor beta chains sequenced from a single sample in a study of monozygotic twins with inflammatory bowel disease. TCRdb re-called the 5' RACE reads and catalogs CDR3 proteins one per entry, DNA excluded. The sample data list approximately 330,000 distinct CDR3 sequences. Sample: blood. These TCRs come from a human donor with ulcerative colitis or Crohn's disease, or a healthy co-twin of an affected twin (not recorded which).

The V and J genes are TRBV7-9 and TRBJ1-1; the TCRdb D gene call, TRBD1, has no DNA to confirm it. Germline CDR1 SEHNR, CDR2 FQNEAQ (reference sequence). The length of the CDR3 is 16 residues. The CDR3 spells CASSPRTALRDTEAFF.

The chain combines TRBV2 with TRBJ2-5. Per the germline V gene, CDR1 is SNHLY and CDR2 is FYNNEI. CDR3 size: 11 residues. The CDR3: CASRGVETQYF.

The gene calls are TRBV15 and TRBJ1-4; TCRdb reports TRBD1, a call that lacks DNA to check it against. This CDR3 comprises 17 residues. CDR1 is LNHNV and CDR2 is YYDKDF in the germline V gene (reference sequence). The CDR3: CATSRTTGFATNEKLFF.

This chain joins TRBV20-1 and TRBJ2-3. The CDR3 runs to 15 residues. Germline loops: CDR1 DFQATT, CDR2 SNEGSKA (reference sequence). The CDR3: CSATIFGTRADTQYF.

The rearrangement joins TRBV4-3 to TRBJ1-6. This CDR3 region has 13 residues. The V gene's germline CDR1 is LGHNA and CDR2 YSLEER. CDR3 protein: CASSQQADSPLHF.

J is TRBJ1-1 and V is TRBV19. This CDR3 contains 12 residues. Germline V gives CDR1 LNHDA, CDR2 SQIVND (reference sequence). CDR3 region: CASRSSIAEAFF.

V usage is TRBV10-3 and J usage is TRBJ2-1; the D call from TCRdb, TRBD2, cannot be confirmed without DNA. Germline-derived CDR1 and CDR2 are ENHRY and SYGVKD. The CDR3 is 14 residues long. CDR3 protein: CAIRGLAGVNEQFF.

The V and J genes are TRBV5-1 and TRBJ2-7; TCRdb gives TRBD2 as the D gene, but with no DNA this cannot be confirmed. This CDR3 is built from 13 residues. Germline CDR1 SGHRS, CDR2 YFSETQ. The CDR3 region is CASSYGAGYEQYF.

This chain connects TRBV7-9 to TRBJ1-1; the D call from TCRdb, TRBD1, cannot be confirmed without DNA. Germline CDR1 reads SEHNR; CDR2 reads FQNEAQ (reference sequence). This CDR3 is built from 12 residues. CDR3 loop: CASSPGAGGAFF.

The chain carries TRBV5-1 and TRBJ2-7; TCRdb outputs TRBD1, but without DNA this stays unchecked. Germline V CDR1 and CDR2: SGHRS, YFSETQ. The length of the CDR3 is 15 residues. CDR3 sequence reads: CASSLSPGQAYEQYF.

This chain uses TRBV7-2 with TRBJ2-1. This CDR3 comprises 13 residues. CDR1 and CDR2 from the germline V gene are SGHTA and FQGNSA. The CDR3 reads CASSLIRPDEQFF.

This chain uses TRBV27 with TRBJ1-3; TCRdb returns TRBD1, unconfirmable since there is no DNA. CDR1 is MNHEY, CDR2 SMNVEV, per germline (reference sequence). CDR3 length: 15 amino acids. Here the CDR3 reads CASSSQGHLRDTIYF.

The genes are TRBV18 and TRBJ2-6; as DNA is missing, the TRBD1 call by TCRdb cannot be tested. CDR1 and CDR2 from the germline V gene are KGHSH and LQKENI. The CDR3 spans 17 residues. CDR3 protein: CASSPTGQVSGANVLTF.

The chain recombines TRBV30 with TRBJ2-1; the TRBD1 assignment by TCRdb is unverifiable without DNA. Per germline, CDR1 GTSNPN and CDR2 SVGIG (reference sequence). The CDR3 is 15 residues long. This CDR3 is CAWSQGTRLYNEQFF.

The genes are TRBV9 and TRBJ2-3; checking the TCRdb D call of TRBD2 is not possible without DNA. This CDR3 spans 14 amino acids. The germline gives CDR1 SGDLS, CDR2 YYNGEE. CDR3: CASTTAAVTDTQYF.

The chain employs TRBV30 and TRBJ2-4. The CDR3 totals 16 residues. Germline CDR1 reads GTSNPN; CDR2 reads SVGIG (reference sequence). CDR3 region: CAWGPQLTLAKNIQYF. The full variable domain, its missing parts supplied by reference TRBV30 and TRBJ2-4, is SQTIHQWPATLVQPVGSPLSLECTVEGTSNPNLYWYRQAAGRGLQLLFYSVGIGQISSEVPQNLSASRPQDRQFILSSKKLLLSDSGFYLCAWGPQLTLAKNIQYFGAGTRLSVL.

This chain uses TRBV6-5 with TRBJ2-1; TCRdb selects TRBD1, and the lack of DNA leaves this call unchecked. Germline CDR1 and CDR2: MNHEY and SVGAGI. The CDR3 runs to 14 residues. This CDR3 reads CASSYPGQGAEQFF.

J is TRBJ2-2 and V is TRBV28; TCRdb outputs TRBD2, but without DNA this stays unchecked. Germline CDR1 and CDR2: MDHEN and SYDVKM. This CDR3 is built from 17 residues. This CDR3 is CASSLRAGGLRIGELFF.

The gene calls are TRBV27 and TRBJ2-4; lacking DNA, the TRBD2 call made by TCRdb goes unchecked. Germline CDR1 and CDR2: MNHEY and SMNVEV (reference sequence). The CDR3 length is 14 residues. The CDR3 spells CASRRTSPQNIQYF.

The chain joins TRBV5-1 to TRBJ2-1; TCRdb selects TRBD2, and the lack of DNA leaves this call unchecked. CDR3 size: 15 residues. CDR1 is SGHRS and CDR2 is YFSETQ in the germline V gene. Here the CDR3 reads CASFLGLAASNEQFF.

The CDR3 loop is CASSYDPIMNTEAFF. The rearrangement uses TRBV6-2 or TRBV6-3 and TRBJ1-1. Per germline, CDR1 MNHEY and CDR2 SVGEGT. This CDR3 is 15 amino acids long.

The CDR3 protein is CASSLVRDRSVEQYF. The V call is TRBV5-6, the J call TRBJ2-7; no DNA is available, so the TRBD1 call from TCRdb remains unchecked. The length of the CDR3 is 15 residues. Germline V gene lookup returns CDR1 SGHDT and CDR2 YYEEEE.

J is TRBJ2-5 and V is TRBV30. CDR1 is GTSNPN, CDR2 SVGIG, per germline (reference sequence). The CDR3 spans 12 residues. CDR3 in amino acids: CAWWGNQETQYF.

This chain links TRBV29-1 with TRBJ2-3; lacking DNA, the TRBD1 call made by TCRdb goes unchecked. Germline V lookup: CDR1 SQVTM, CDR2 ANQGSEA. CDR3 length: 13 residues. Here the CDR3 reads CSFGPRLSDTQYF.

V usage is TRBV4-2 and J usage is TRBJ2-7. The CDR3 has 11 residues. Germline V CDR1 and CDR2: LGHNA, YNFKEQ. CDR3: CASSPGPALYF.

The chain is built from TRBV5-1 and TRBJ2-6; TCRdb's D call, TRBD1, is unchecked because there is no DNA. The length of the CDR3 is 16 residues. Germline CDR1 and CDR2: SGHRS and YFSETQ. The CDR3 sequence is CASSRQTGPGANVLTF.

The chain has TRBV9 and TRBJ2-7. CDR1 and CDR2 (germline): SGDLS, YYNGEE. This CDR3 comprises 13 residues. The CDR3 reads CASSPRLAHEQYF.

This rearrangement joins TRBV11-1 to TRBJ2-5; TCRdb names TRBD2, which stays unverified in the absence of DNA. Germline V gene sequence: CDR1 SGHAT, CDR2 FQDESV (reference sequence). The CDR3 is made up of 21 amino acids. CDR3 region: CASSFSGTSGRADTTQETQYF.

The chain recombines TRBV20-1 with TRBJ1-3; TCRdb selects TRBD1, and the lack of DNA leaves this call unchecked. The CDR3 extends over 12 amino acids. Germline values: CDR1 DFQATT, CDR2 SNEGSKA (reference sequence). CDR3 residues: CSASTGGNTIYF.

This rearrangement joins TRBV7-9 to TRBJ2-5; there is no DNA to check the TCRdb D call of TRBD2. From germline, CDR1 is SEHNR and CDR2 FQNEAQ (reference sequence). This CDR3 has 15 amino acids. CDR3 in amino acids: CASSPDGTRSETQYF.

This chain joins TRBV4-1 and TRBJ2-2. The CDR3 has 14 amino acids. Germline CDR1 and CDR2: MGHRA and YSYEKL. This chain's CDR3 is CASSQEGWTGELFF.

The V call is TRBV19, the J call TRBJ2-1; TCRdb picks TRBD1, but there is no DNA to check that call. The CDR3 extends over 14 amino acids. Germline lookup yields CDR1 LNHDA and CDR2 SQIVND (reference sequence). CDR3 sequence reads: CASITGTQLNEQFF.